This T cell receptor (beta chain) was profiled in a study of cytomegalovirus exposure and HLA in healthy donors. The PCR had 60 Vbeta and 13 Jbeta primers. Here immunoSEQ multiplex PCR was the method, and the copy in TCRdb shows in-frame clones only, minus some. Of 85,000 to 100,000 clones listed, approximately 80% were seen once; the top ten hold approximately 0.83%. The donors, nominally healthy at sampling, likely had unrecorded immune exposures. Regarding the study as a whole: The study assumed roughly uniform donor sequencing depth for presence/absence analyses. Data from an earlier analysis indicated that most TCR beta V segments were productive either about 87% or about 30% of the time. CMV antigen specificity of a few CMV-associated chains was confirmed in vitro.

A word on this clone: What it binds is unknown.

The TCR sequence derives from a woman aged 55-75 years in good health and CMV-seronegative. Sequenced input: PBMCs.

CDR3 region: CAWSVRLAGGSPYEQYF. CDR3 DNA sequence: TGTGCCTGGAGTGTACGACTAGCGGGAGGATCACCCTACGAGCAGTACTTC. V usage is TRBV30 and J usage is TRBJ2-7, with 13 bases that match TRBD2. V shed 0 bases and J 2 bases; nucleotides not matched to a gene: 7. From germline, CDR1 is GTSNPN and CDR2 SVGIG (reference sequence). The CDR3 totals 17 residues.